This T cell receptor beta chain was identified in a study of regulatory T cells in long-lasting Graves disease. Study-wide points: Persistent cases of Graves' showed reduced TCR diversity relative to newly diagnosed patients. Persistent disease was associated with favored TRBV28 usage and with favored use of TRBJ1-2 and TRBJ2-5.

CDR3 regions were amplified by Arm-PCR using iRepertoire HTBI primers to build TCR beta libraries. From the multiplex PCR reads, TCRdb called clonotypes with MiXCR, one entry per CDR3 protein. The sample shows 350,000 to 500,000 distinct CDR3 sequences, 21% of them seen only once. Germline V CDR1 and CDR2: LNHDA, SQIVND (reference sequence). V lost 9 bases and J lost 10; bases outside the gene matches: 10. There are 14 residues in the CDR3. The time point: persistent/refractory GD, antithyroid drugs over 5 years with positive TRAb. PBMCs were the source of the RNA used for TCR sequencing. Under American Thyroid Association guidelines, Graves' disease was diagnosed. Note on this clonotype: Its antigen is unidentified.

The starting material was peripheral blood mononuclear cells (PBMCs), obtained when the disease was refractory, from a patient treated with antithyroid drugs. This clonotype originated in a female donor with Graves disease. V and J are TRBV19 and TRBJ2-1; TRBD2 matches 12 bases. The CDR3 DNA sequence: TGTGCCAGCAGCTTGACTAGCGGGAGCGGCGAGCAGTTCTTC. Protein: CASSLTSGSGEQFF.